These 21 T cell receptor beta chains came from one sample sequenced in a study of T cells in Graves' hyperthyroidism and ophthalmopathy. RNA transcripts gave rise to amplified TCR beta CDR3 regions. A first-round RT-PCR of the TCR CDR3 used the HTBI primer set. TCRdb analysed the multiplex PCR reads with MiXCR anew, one entry per CDR3 protein. This sample yields around 360,000 distinct CDR3 sequences, of which over 12% are seen a single time; around 20% belongs to the top ten. Sequencing was carried out using blood. All receptors come from a woman aged 60 to 75 with Graves' ophthalmopathy.

In its sample, this clonotype was seen a few times. The V gene is TRBV5-1, the J gene TRBJ2-2; D unresolved. There are 16 residues in the CDR3. Trimming left V 0 bases short and J 5 bases short, with 14 bases between. Germline V CDR1 and CDR2: SGHRS, YFSETQ. CDR3 nucleotide sequence: TGCGCCAGCAGCTTGGGTACCTGGCAGGTAACCGGGGAGCTGTTTTTT. It yields the protein CASSLGTWQVTGELFF.

V is TRBV3-1 and J is TRBJ2-2, with 9 bases lining up with TRBD1. Per the germline V gene, CDR1 is LGHDT and CDR2 is YNNKEL (reference sequence). Unmatched junction bases numbered 10, after V lost 2 bases and J lost 3 bases. The CDR3 has 18 residues. The CDR3 is CASSQRTGAAQDTGELFF. The CDR3, as DNA: TGTGCCAGCAGCCAAAGGACAGGGGCCGCACAGGACACCGGGGAGCTGTTTTTT.

The V gene is TRBV29-1, the J gene TRBJ1-1; D might be TRBD1 (6 bases). The germline V and J ends were trimmed by 7 bases and 4 bases, with 16 bases remaining between them. CDR1 is SQVTM and CDR2 is ANQGSEA in the germline V gene. The CDR3 extends over 13 amino acids. Here the CDR3 reads CSAGRGGSTEAFF. DNA of the CDR3: TGCAGCGCTGGTAGGGGGGGGAGCACTGAAGCTTTCTTT.

A note on this clonotype: Being one base from a much bigger clone, this may be a read error. The V gene is TRBV3-1, the J gene TRBJ2-1; no definite D call. The germline V gene has CDR1 LGHDT and CDR2 YNNKEL (reference sequence). Trimming took off 6 bases at V and 1 base at J, with 16 bases between the two ends. The CDR3 is made up of 16 amino acids. In DNA, the CDR3 is TGTGCCAGCAGTCTCCTTCGAGTGGGGTCCTACAATGAGCAGTTCTTC. Amino acids: CASSLLRVGSYNEQFF.

This clonotype occurred many times. This chain connects TRBV11-2 to TRBJ2-1; possibly TRBD1 or TRBD2 for D (5 bases each). Trimming removed 4 bases from V and 5 bases from J, with 9 bases in between. CDR3 length equals 13 residues. Per the germline V gene, CDR1 is SGHAT and CDR2 is FQNNGV. CDR3 residues: CASSWDRNNEQFF. Written as DNA, the CDR3 is TGTGCCAGCAGCTGGGACCGCAACAATGAGCAGTTCTTC.

The genes are TRBV29-1 and TRBJ2-2; 7 bases agree with TRBD1. Germline CDR1 reads SQVTM; CDR2 reads ANQGSEA. This CDR3 has 13 amino acids. The V segment lost 8 bases and the J segment 0 bases; nucleotides outside the gene matches: 3. The CDR3 sequence is CSMTGSNTGELFF. DNA for the CDR3: TGCAGCATGACAGGGTCGAACACCGGGGAGCTGTTTTTT.

This clonotype was observed many times. The V gene is TRBV7-3, the J gene TRBJ2-5; D remains unclear. Trimming pared 4 bases from V and 4 bases from J, leaving 13 bases between. CDR3 length equals 14 residues. Germline loops: CDR1 SGHTA, CDR2 FQGTGA. The CDR3, as DNA: TGTGCCAGCAGCTCCCTCGGGCCGGCAGAGACCCAGTACTTC. Translation: CASSSLGPAETQYF.

This clonotype was seen a few times. The rearrangement uses TRBV5-1 and TRBJ2-1; 7 bases agree with TRBD1. The V and J ends lost 5 bases and 7 bases, in that order; junction bases with no gene match: 12. CDR3 size: 15 residues. CDR1 is SGHRS, CDR2 YFSETQ, per germline. The CDR3: CASRDRVGILNEQFF. For the CDR3, the DNA is TGCGCCAGCAGAGACAGGGTCGGGATTTTGAATGAGCAGTTCTTC.

In this sample, this clonotype turned up a few times. This chain links TRBV28 with TRBJ2-7, with 7 positions matching TRBD2. Trimming removed 7 bases from V and 5 bases from J; junction bases left unmatched: 11. Germline-derived CDR1 and CDR2 are MDHEN and SYDVKM. This CDR3 spans 14 amino acids. Here the CDR3 DNA reads TGTGCCAGCACCGTCGGTGGGGGGGTTAACGAGCAGTACTTC. Its protein is CASTVGGGVNEQYF.

This clonotype was recorded many times. V is TRBV20-1 and J is TRBJ2-4, with 9 bases that match TRBD2. V lost 6 bases to trimming and J lost 3 bases; unmatched junction nucleotides: 6. From germline, CDR1 is DFQATT and CDR2 SNEGSKA (reference sequence). The CDR3 has 14 residues. The CDR3 bases are TGCAGTGCCGTCAGGCGGGAGGGCAAAAACATTCAGTACTTC. Encoded protein: CSAVRREGKNIQYF.

At least ten counts were recorded for this clonotype. The genes are TRBV2 and TRBJ2-1, with 9 positions matching TRBD2. CDR1 is SNHLY and CDR2 is FYNNEI in the germline V gene. V shed 2 bases and J 10 bases; nucleotides not matched to a gene: 9. The CDR3 runs 15 residues. In DNA, the CDR3 is TGTGCCAGCAGTGAAACGCGGGAGGGCCCTCGAGAGCAGTTCTTC. It codes for CASSETREGPREQFF.

This clonotype was observed a single time. This chain joins TRBV3-1 and TRBJ2-7; TRBD2 matches at 10 bases. The V gene's germline CDR1 is LGHDT and CDR2 YNNKEL (reference sequence). The CDR3 runs to 16 residues. V shed 1 base and J 6 bases; nucleotides not matched to a gene: 9. The CDR3 nucleotides read TGTGCCAGCAGCCAAGGTCTCAGCGGGAGGGAAGGCGAGCAGTACTTC. Its translation is CASSQGLSGREGEQYF.

V gene TRBV28 combines with J gene TRBJ2-5, with D maybe TRBD1 (6 bases). Trimming pared 9 bases from V and 4 bases from J, leaving 9 bases between. Germline loops: CDR1 MDHEN, CDR2 SYDVKM. CDR3 length: 11 amino acids. For the CDR3, the DNA is TGTGCCAGTCAGGGGTCAGAGACCCAGTACTTC. Its protein is CASQGSETQYF.

V usage is TRBV28 and J usage is TRBJ2-7; 8 nucleotides line up with TRBD1. CDR3 length: 14 amino acids. Germline V gene lookup returns CDR1 MDHEN and CDR2 SYDVKM. Trimming removed 6 bases from V and 1 base from J; junction bases left unmatched: 5. This chain's CDR3 is CASSRQGTSYEQYF. The CDR3 DNA is TGTGCCAGCAGCCGACAGGGGACGTCCTACGAGCAGTACTTC.

This chain links TRBV15 with TRBJ2-7; 10 nucleotides match TRBD1. CDR1 and CDR2 (germline): LNHNV, YYDKDF (reference sequence). The CDR3 runs to 15 residues. The ends lost 2 bases at V and 8 bases at J; junction bases unmatched: 9. The CDR3 loop reads CATSRSDRGGYKQYF. DNA of the CDR3: TGTGCCACCAGCAGATCGGACAGGGGGGGGTACAAGCAGTACTTC.

This clonotype was recorded at least ten times. This chain joins TRBV3-1 and TRBJ2-1, with 7 bases aligning to TRBD2. Unmatched junction bases numbered 5, after V lost 2 bases and J lost 1 base. CDR3 size: 16 residues. The germline gives CDR1 LGHDT, CDR2 YNNKEL (reference sequence). The CDR3: CASSQNPSGSYNEQFF. The CDR3 DNA reads TGTGCCAGCAGCCAAAATCCTAGCGGTTCCTACAATGAGCAGTTCTTC.

The sample holds many counts of this clonotype. V is TRBV5-6 and J is TRBJ2-5; TRBD1 or TRBD2 may be the D gene (5 bases each). Looked up from germline, CDR1 is SGHDT and CDR2 is YYEEEE. V was trimmed by 2 bases and J by 0 bases, leaving 14 bases between them. This CDR3 contains 16 residues. The CDR3 is CASSLPGPVYQETQYF. The CDR3 bases are TGTGCCAGCAGCTTACCGGGACCCGTGTACCAAGAGACCCAGTACTTC.

This clonotype was recorded many times. The rearrangement links TRBV10-3 to TRBJ2-5; the match to TRBD1 covers 10 bases. The CDR3 totals 13 residues. Germline V gene lookup returns CDR1 ENHRY and CDR2 SYGVKD. J lost 3 bases, V lost 6 bases, and 1 base had no gene match. The CDR3 region has the DNA TGTGCCATCAGGGGACAGGGGAAAGAGACCCAGTACTTC. This translates into CAIRGQGKETQYF.

This clonotype was observed many times. The V gene is TRBV20-1, the J gene TRBJ2-4; 7 positions match TRBD2. The CDR3 covers 15 residues. Unmatched junction bases numbered 5, after V lost 0 bases and J lost 3 bases. Germline CDR1 and CDR2: DFQATT and SNEGSKA (reference sequence). The CDR3 DNA follows: TGCAGTGCTAGAGAGGCAGGGAGGGTCAAAAACATTCAGTACTTC. Translation: CSAREAGRVKNIQYF.

This clonotype occurred many times. The CDR3 region is CASTRTGRSNQPQHF. As DNA, the CDR3 is TGTGCCAGTACCCGTACAGGGAGGAGCAATCAGCCCCAGCATTTT. The chain uses TRBV19 and TRBJ1-5; D possibly corresponds to TRBD1 (6 bases). V was trimmed by 7 bases and J by 1 base, leaving 14 bases between them. This CDR3 spans 15 amino acids. Looked up from germline, CDR1 is LNHDA and CDR2 is SQIVND (reference sequence). Complete variable domain (other parts from reference TRBV19 and TRBJ1-5): DGGITQSPKYLFRKEGQNVTLSCEQNLNHDAMYWYRQDPGQGLRLIYYSQIVNDFQKGDIAEGYSVSREKKESFPLTVTSAQKNPTAFYLCASTRTGRSNQPQHFGDGTRLSIL.

This clonotype was seen only a few times. This chain joins TRBV12-3 or TRBV12-4 and TRBJ2-3, with D perhaps matching TRBD1 or TRBD2 (5 bases each). The CDR3 length is 15 residues. Trimming removed 8 bases from V and 7 bases from J, with 22 bases in between. The CDR3: CASSQRDPGWNTQYF. CDR3 in DNA: TGTGCCAGCTCCCAGAGGGACCCCGGATGGAATACGCAGTATTTT.